The clone carrying this T cell receptor beta chain was recorded a few times. The V gene's germline CDR1 is SGHRS and CDR2 YFSETQ. This CDR3 has 11 residues. V lost 7 bases and J lost 8, with 9 bases in between. This sample is drawn from a study of T cells after yellow fever vaccination. TCRdb reanalysed the 5' RACE reads using MiXCR and keeps one entry per CDR3 protein. The table shows hundreds of thousands of distinct CDR3 sequences, with roughly 3.5% occurring only once. The sequence was obtained from a man aged 18 to 30 who received the YFV17D yellow fever vaccine. The chain carries TRBV5-1 and TRBJ1-4, with unresolved D. Source: PBMCs, taken on the day of the yellow fever booster vaccination. The CDR3 sequence is CASVCPEKLFF. As DNA, the CDR3 is TGCGCCAGCGTGTGTCCAGAAAAACTGTTTTTT.